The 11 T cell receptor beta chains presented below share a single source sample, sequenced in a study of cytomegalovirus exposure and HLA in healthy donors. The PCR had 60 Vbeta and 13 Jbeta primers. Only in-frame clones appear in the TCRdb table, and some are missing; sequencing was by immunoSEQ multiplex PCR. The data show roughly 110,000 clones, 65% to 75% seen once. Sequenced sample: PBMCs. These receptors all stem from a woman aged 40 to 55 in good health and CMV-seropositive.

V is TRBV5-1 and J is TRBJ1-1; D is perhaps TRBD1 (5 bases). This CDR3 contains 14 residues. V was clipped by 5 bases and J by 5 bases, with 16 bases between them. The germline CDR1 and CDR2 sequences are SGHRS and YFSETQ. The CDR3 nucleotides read TGCGCCAGCAGTCTTGGGCAGGGAGGTACTGAAGCTTTCTTT. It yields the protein CASSLGQGGTEAFF.

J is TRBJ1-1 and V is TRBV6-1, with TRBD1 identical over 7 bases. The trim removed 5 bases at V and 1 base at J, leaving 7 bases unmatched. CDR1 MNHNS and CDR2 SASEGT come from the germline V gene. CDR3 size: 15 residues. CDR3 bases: TGTGCCAGCAGTCGTGAGGGACAGACGAACACTGAAGCTTTCTTT. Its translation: CASSREGQTNTEAFF.

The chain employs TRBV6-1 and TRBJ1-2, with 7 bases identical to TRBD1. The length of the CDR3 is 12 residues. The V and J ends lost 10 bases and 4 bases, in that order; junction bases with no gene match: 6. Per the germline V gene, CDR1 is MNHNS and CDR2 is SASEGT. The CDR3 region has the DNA TGTGCCACCAAACGGGACAGCTATGGCTACACCTTC. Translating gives CATKRDSYGYTF.

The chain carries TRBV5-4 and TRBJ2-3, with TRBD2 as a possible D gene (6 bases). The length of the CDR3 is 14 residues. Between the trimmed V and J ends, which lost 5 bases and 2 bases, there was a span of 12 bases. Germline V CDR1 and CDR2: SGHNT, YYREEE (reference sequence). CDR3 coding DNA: TGTGCCAGCAGAATGGGGGACTTCACAGATACGCAGTATTTT. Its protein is CASRMGDFTDTQYF.

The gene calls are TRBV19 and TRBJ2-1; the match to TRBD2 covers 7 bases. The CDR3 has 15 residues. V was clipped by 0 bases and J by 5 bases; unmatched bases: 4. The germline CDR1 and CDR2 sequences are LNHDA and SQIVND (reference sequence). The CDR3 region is CASSIEGGWDNEQFF. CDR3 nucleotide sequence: TGTGCCAGTAGTATAGAGGGGGGGTGGGACAATGAGCAGTTCTTC.

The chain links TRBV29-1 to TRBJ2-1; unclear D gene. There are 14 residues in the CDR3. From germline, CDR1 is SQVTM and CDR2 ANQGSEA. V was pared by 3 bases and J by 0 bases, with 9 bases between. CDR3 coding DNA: TGCAGCGTTGATTTCCCTAGCTCCTACAATGAGCAGTTCTTC. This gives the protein CSVDFPSSYNEQFF.

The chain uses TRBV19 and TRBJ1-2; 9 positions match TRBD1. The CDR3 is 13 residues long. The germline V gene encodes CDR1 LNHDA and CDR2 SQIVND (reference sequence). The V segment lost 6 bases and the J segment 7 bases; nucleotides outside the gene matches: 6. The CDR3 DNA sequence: TGTGCCAGTAGGGCCCGGGACAGGGTTGGCTACACCTTC. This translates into CASRARDRVGYTF.

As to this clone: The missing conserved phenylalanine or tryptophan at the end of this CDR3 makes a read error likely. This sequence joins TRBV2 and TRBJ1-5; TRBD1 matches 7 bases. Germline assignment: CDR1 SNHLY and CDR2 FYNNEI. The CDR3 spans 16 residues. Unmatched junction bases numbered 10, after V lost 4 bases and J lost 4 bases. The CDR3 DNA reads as TGTGCCAGCAGTGGTTCTGGGACAGCTAGAAATCAGCCCCAGCATCTT. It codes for CASSGSGTARNQPQHL.

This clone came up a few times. The CDR3 nucleotides read TGCAGTGCTAGCCAAAATGAGCAGTTCTTC. Translating gives CSASQNEQFF. The rearrangement joins TRBV20-1 to TRBJ2-1, with no clear D. The CDR3 loop spans 10 amino acids. The germline V gene has CDR1 DFQATT and CDR2 SNEGSKA (reference sequence). V lost 3 bases to trimming and J lost 7 bases, with 4 bases between them.

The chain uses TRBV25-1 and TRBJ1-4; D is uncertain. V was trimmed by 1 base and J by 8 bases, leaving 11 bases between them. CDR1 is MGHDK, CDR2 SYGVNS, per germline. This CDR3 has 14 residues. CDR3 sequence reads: CASSEWLGREKLFF. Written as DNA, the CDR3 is TGTGCCAGCAGTGAATGGCTGGGGAGAGAAAAACTGTTTTTT.

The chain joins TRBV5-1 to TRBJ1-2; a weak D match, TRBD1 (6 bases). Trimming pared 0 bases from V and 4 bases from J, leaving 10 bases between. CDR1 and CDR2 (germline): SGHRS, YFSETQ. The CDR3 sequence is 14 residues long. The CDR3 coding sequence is TGCGCCAGCAGCTTGGAGGGGGATCTCTATGGCTACACCTTC. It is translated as CASSLEGDLYGYTF. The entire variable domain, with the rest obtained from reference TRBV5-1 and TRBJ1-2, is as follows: KAGVTQTPRYLIKTRGQQVTLSCSPISGHRSVSWYQQTPGQGLQFLFEYFSETQRNKGNFPGRFSGRQFSNSRSEMNVSTLELGDSALYLCASSLEGDLYGYTFGSGTRLTVV.